Sequencing of this T cell receptor beta chain was carried out in a study of T cells in Graves' hyperthyroidism and ophthalmopathy. RNA transcripts provided the source from which TCR beta CDR3 regions were amplified. The TCR CDR3 first-round RT-PCR relied on the HTBI primer set. TCRdb fed the multiplex PCR reads into MiXCR, producing one record per CDR3 protein. The sample shows almost 500,000 distinct CDR3 sequences, 22% of them seen only once. General study findings and limits: Stable hyperthyroidism was told apart from ophthalmopathy by a model built on 13 V-J features. Most thyroid-expanded clonotypes above 0.001 were also found in blood.

Disease duration was under 3 months in the ophthalmopathy patients, who also had a Clinical Activity Score of at least 3 and a NOSPECS grade of at least 4. Orbital computed tomography, thyroid ultrasound, serum thyroxine and TRAb, and clinical symptoms together informed the diagnoses. The CDR3 is 14 residues long. V was clipped by 6 bases and J by 5 bases; unmatched bases: 4. The germline gives CDR1 SNHLY, CDR2 FYNNEI. This clonotype was observed many times. No antigen is known for it. The sequence was collected from a woman in her 70s with Graves' ophthalmopathy. The rearrangement uses TRBV2 and TRBJ2-2; 9 bases agree with TRBD1. The specimen sequenced was blood. Written as DNA, the CDR3 is TGTGCCAGCAGGGACAGGGGACGGACCGGGGAGCTGTTTTTT. It specifies CASRDRGRTGELFF. The variable domain in full, with the rest retrieved from reference TRBV2 and TRBJ2-2, is EPEVTQTPSHQVTQMGQEVILRCVPISNHLYFYWYRQILGQKVEFLVSFYNNEISEKSEIFDDQFSVERPDGSNFTLKIRSTKLEDSAMYFCASRDRGRTGELFFGEGSRLTVL.